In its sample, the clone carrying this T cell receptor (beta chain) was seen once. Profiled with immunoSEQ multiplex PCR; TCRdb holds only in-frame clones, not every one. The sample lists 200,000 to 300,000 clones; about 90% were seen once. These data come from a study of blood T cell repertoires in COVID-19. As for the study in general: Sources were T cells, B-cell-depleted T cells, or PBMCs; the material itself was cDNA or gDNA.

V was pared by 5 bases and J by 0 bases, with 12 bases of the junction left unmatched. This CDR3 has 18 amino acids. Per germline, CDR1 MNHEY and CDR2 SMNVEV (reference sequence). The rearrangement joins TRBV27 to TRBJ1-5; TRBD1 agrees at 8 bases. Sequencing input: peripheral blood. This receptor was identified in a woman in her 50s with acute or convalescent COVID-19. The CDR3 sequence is CASSPQGAEFYSNQPQHF. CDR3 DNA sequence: TGTGCCAGCAGTCCTCAGGGGGCTGAATTCTATAGCAATCAGCCCCAGCATTTT.